The rows below give T cell receptor beta chains drawn from one sample of a study of T cells in Graves' hyperthyroidism and ophthalmopathy. TCRdb reprocessed the multiplex PCR reads via MiXCR and lists one record per CDR3 protein. The repertoire includes fewer than 250,000 distinct CDR3 sequences, 24% of them detected once, and approximately 32% sits in the top ten. Specimen: blood. These receptors were collected from a woman in her thirties or forties with Graves' ophthalmopathy. Both conserved end residues are part of each CDR3. Fields, in order: clone size, D gene, J gene, V gene, CDR3 DNA, CDR3 protein. A D gene is named only where the DNA matches it firmly. Not all rows give a size; the values are once, few, many and, for expanded clones, a class.

>-|TRBD1|TRBJ2-7|TRBV9
TGTGCCAGCAGCCGGACCGGGACAGAGTCCGAGCAGTACTTC
CASSRTGTESEQYF
>-|TRBD1|TRBJ2-5|TRBV20-1
TGCAGTGCTAGTCTAGGGACAGGGGGTCAAGAGACCCAGTACTTC
CSASLGTGGQETQYF
>many|TRBD1|TRBJ1-5|TRBV20-1
TGCAGTGCTAGGTCCCCACAGGGGGCCAATCAGCCCCAGCATTTT
CSARSPQGANQPQHF
>many|-|TRBJ2-7|TRBV20-1
TGCAGTGCTAGAGAGGTGGGGAGGGGGTACGAGCAGTACTTC
CSAREVGRGYEQYF
>many|TRBD1|TRBJ2-7|TRBV29-1
TGCAGCGTCAGACAGGGTGGCACCTACGAGCAGTACTTC
CSVRQGGTYEQYF
>-|-|TRBJ2-7|TRBV6-5
TGTGCCAGCAGTTATACGGCGGCGACCTACGAGCAGTACTTC
CASSYTAATYEQYF
>many|-|TRBJ2-7|TRBV20-1
TGCAGTGCTAGGAGACAGGAAGCCTACGAGCAGTACTTC
CSARRQEAYEQYF
>many|-|TRBJ1-6|TRBV6-1
TGTGCCAGCAGTCGGAATAATTCACCCCTCCACTTT
CASSRNNSPLHF
>many|-|TRBJ2-5|TRBV28
TGTGCCAGCAGTTTTAGAAAAATTCAAGAGACCCAGTACTTC
CASSFRKIQETQYF
>many|TRBD2|TRBJ2-7|TRBV5-6
TGTGCCAGCAGCCTAAAAGCGGGGTACCAGACCTACGAGCAGTACTTC
CASSLKAGYQTYEQYF
>many|-|TRBJ1-1|TRBV12-3/TRBV12-4
TGTGCCAGCAGTTTAGCGTCGATAGGCAACACTGAAGCTTTCTTT
CASSLASIGNTEAFF
>many|TRBD2|TRBJ2-5|TRBV5-5
TGTGCCAGCAGCTTGGACGTGGGGGGGTTTGGGGAGACCCAGTACTTC
CASSLDVGGFGETQYF
>many|-|TRBJ2-5|TRBV7-9
TGTGCCAGCAGCTTAAGGGGCGGCCACTCGACGGAGACCCAGTACTTC
CASSLRGGHSTETQYF
>many|-|TRBJ1-3|TRBV20-1
TGCAGTGCCGGCGGACTCGGGGTTAGAAACACCATATATTTT
CSAGGLGVRNTIYF
>few|-|TRBJ2-7|TRBV11-1
TGTGCCAGCAGCGTCCTTGGGGGGACAGCTACCGGGGAGCAGTACTTC
CASSVLGGTATGEQYF
>many|-|TRBJ2-7|TRBV6-1
TGTGCCAGCTCAAGTGGACCGGGGGAGCAGTACTTC
CASSSGPGEQYF
>many|-|TRBJ2-7|TRBV30
TGTGCCTGGAGCGGGGTTTCATCCTACGAGCAGTACTTC
CAWSGVSSYEQYF
>once|-|TRBJ2-7|TRBV24-1
TGTGCCACCGGCCAGAACGAGCAGTACTTC
CATGQNEQYF
>many|TRBD2|TRBJ2-2|TRBV24-1
TGTGCCACCAGTGACCCTACCTTAGCGGGAGCGGACACCGGGGAGCTGTTTTTT
CATSDPTLAGADTGELFF
>many|-|TRBJ2-2|TRBV12-3/TRBV12-4
TGTGCCAGCAGTCTCTGGACTGGTAAAGGGGAGCTGTTTTTT
CASSLWTGKGELFF
>many|TRBD1|TRBJ1-1|TRBV28
TGTGCCAGCAGTTTATCCCAGGGGGGTCGCACTGAAGCTTTCTTT
CASSLSQGGRTEAFF
>many|TRBD2|TRBJ2-2|TRBV15
TGTGCCACCACCCCCGGGAGGGTCGGAACCGGGGAGCTGTTTTTT
CATTPGRVGTGELFF
>-|-|TRBJ1-1|TRBV12-3/TRBV12-4
TGTGCCAGCAGCCCAGGTAGAAACCGGGAAGCTTTCTTT
CASSPGRNREAFF
>many|-|TRBJ2-7|TRBV6-5
TGTGCCAGCAGTTACAATATTTCACCGAGACCCACGCTATACGAGCAGTACTTC
CASSYNISPRPTLYEQYF
>many|-|TRBJ2-5|TRBV2
TGTGCCAGCAACACCTTGAGGGGGAGCGCCAGGGAGGAGACCCAGTACTTC
CASNTLRGSAREETQYF
>-|-|TRBJ1-1|TRBV12-3/TRBV12-4
TGTGCCAGCAGTTTGCACACTCTGAACACTGAAGCTTTCTTT
CASSLHTLNTEAFF
>many|-|TRBJ2-7|TRBV29-1
TGCAGCGTGAGGACGTTCCAGACGGGCGAGCAGTACTTC
CSVRTFQTGEQYF
>many|-|TRBJ1-2|TRBV11-2
TGTGCCAGCAGCTTAGACAGGACACCCTCCGGGGGTGGCTACACCTTC
CASSLDRTPSGGGYTF
>many|TRBD1|TRBJ2-4|TRBV19
TGTGCCAGTAGCTCCGACAGGGGAGGTGGCAAAAACATTCAGTACTTC
CASSSDRGGGKNIQYF
>many|-|TRBJ1-5|TRBV2
TGTGCCAGCAGTTTTGACCGTAGCAATCAGCCCCAGCATTTT
CASSFDRSNQPQHF
>many|-|TRBJ1-1|TRBV5-1
TGCGCCAGCAGCACCCAATCGGGATGGACCACTGAAGCTTTCTTT
CASSTQSGWTTEAFF
>many|-|TRBJ1-3|TRBV15
TGTGCCACCAGCAGAGTAACAGGGTTAGGAAACACCATATATTTT
CATSRVTGLGNTIYF
>many|TRBD2|TRBJ2-7|TRBV5-1
TGCGCCAGCAGCTTCAGCGGGGGGATTTACGAGCAGTACTTC
CASSFSGGIYEQYF
>few|TRBD1|TRBJ2-3|TRBV6-1
TGTGCCAGCAGTGAAGCTGAGGACAGGGTCACAGATACGCAGTATTTT
CASSEAEDRVTDTQYF
>-|-|TRBJ1-1|TRBV12-3/TRBV12-4
TGTGCCAACACCCCCGATGGGGGCAGCGCTTTCTTT
CANTPDGGSAFF
>many|-|TRBJ1-2|TRBV12-3/TRBV12-4
TGTGCCAGCAGTAAAGGGACTGGCTACACCTTC
CASSKGTGYTF